A selection of T cell receptor beta chains follows, all from one sample in a study of cytomegalovirus exposure and HLA in healthy donors. Using immunoSEQ multiplex PCR, the repertoire was profiled, and TCRdb retains in-frame clones only, with some absent. The sample yields about 140,000 clones, roughly 79% seen once. Sequencing used PBMCs. The origin of the receptors is a woman aged 40 to 50 in good health and CMV-seronegative. CDR3s include the opening cysteine and the closing phenylalanine or tryptophan. A D gene is named only where the DNA matches it firmly. Clone size is shown for a subset of rows, as once, few, many or a class of expanded clone.

V gene	J gene	clone size	D gene	CDR3 protein	CDR3 DNA
TRBV5-1	TRBJ1-1	-	-	CASSIGAVDTEAFF	TGCGCCAGCAGCATTGGGGCCGTGGACACTGAAGCTTTCTTT
TRBV4-2	TRBJ2-2	-	TRBD2	CASSQHRTSDTGELFF	TGTGCCAGCAGCCAACATAGGACTAGCGACACCGGGGAGCTGTTTTTT
TRBV27	TRBJ2-3	-	-	CASSRGRSADTQYF	TGTGCCAGCAGTCGGGGTCGTTCTGCAGATACGCAGTATTTT
TRBV6-6	TRBJ1-2	-	-	CASSLSRASGGYGYTF	TGTGCCAGCAGTTTGTCCCGGGCTTCGGGAGGCTATGGCTACACCTTC
TRBV12-5	TRBJ2-2	-	TRBD1	CASGLVGWDRVAGELFF	TGTGCTAGTGGTTTGGTTGGGTGGGACAGGGTCGCCGGGGAGCTGTTTTTT
TRBV5-4	TRBJ2-1	-	TRBD2	CASSWTSGGAYNEQFF	TGTGCCAGCAGCTGGACTAGCGGGGGGGCCTACAATGAGCAGTTCTTC
TRBV28	TRBJ2-3	once	-	CATARGLTTETDTQYF	TGTGCCACCGCCCGAGGTCTAACTACCGAAACAGATACGCAGTATTTT
TRBV6-1	TRBJ2-1	-	TRBD1	CASSIQGPDEQFF	TGTGCCAGCAGCATACAGGGGCCCGATGAGCAGTTCTTC
TRBV5-1	TRBJ1-2	-	-	CASSLGFTNYGYTF	TGCGCCAGCAGCTTGGGTTTCACTAACTATGGCTACACCTTC
TRBV27	TRBJ2-2	once	TRBD1	CASSSADRDTGELFF	TGTGCCAGCAGTTCCGCCGACAGGGATACCGGGGAGCTGTTTTTT
TRBV6-4	TRBJ2-1	-	TRBD2	CASSSLGLAGGQSSYNEQFF	TGTGCCAGCAGCTCCCTCGGACTAGCGGGGGGCCAGAGCTCCTACAATGAGCAGTTCTTC
TRBV5-1	TRBJ2-6	-	-	CASSLLGGSPGANVLTF	TGCGCCAGCAGCTTGTTAGGCGGTTCTCCTGGGGCCAACGTCCTGACTTTC
TRBV7-2	TRBJ2-7	-	-	CASSLLYEQYF	TGTGCCAGCAGCCTCTTATACGAGCAGTACTTC
TRBV18	TRBJ2-2	-	TRBD1	CASSPRQGDTGELFF	TGTGCCAGCTCACCGAGACAGGGCGACACCGGGGAGCTGTTTTTT
TRBV6-1	TRBJ2-1	-	-	CASSAQNNEQFF	TGTGCCAGCAGTGCTCAGAACAATGAGCAGTTCTTC
TRBV7-3	TRBJ2-3	-	TRBD2	CASSSGLAGAARYF	TGTGCCAGCAGCTCCGGACTAGCGGGGGCCGCGCGGTATTTT
TRBV7-9	TRBJ1-5	-	TRBD1	CASSLGGTGPSGNQPQHF	TGTGCCAGCAGCCTGGGGGGGACAGGGCCAAGCGGCAATCAGCCCCAGCATTTT
TRBV6-5	TRBJ2-4	-	-	CASKQGTKNIQYF	TGTGCCAGCAAACAGGGTACAAAAAACATTCAGTACTTC
TRBV4-2	TRBJ1-1	-	TRBD1	CASSQPPDRGDTEAFF	TGTGCCAGCAGCCAACCGCCGGACAGGGGGGACACTGAAGCTTTCTTT
TRBV6-5	TRBJ2-1	-	-	CASSYSEDYEQFF	TGTGCCAGCAGTTACTCAGAGGACTATGAGCAGTTCTTC
TRBV2	TRBJ1-5	-	-	CASSEALRTSNQPQHF	TGTGCCAGCAGTGAAGCACTGAGGACTAGTAATCAGCCCCAGCATTTT
TRBV6-5	TRBJ2-1	-	-	CASSHENEQFF	TGTGCCAGCAGTCATGAGAATGAGCAGTTCTTC
TRBV7-2	TRBJ1-5	few	-	CASSLGFGGRAQPQHF	TGTGCCAGCAGCTTAGGATTCGGGGGTAGGGCTCAGCCCCAGCATTTT
TRBV4-2	TRBJ2-5	-	TRBD2	CASSTSGGEETQYF	TGTGCCAGCAGCACTAGCGGGGGGGAAGAGACCCAGTACTTC
TRBV27	TRBJ2-3	-	-	CASSLRGESDTQYF	TGTGCCAGCAGTTTACGCGGGGAGTCAGATACGCAGTATTTT
TRBV6-4	TRBJ2-2	-	-	CASSESMVSTGELFF	TGTGCCAGCAGTGAGTCGATGGTTAGCACCGGGGAGCTGTTTTTT
TRBV5-6	TRBJ2-7	-	TRBD1	CASRVKGALEQYF	TGTGCCAGCAGAGTGAAGGGGGCTCTCGAGCAGTACTTC
TRBV7-9	TRBJ1-5	-	TRBD1	CASSPGTGLGNQPQHF	TGTGCCAGCAGCCCTGGGACAGGGCTTGGCAATCAGCCCCAGCATTTT
TRBV5-6	TRBJ2-2	-	TRBD1	CASKPTGRKTGELFF	TGTGCCAGCAAACCGACAGGGAGAAAGACCGGGGAGCTGTTTTTT
TRBV6-1	TRBJ2-1	-	TRBD1	CASTSTGAKDNEQFF	TGTGCCAGCACCTCCACAGGGGCCAAGGACAATGAGCAGTTCTTC
TRBV7-3	TRBJ2-2	-	-	CASSRTGSNTGELFF	TGTGCCAGCAGCCGAACAGGGTCGAACACCGGGGAGCTGTTTTTT
TRBV7-9	TRBJ1-2	-	TRBD1	CASSLETGAFYGYTF	TGTGCCAGCAGCTTGGAAACAGGGGCCTTCTATGGCTACACCTTC
TRBV7-9	TRBJ1-6	few	TRBD1	CASSSDRGGNSPLHF	TGTGCCAGCAGCTCTGACAGGGGAGGGAATTCACCCCTCCACTTT
TRBV28	TRBJ1-4	-	-	CASEEIARGKLFF	TGTGCCAGCGAGGAAATAGCCCGGGGAAAACTGTTTTTT
TRBV4-3	TRBJ1-4	-	-	CASRLEGDPREEKLFF	TGCGCCAGCAGGCTCGAGGGAGACCCGAGGGAAGAAAAACTGTTTTTT
TRBV13	TRBJ2-5	-	-	CASSRGTTQYF	TGTGCCAGCAGCCGGGGTACGACCCAGTACTTC
TRBV5-1	TRBJ1-1	once	TRBD1	CASSLVVGTGRGGLEAFF	TGCGCCAGCAGCTTGGTAGTCGGGACAGGAAGGGGCGGACTTGAAGCTTTCTTT
TRBV5-1	TRBJ2-3	-	-	CASSLASVGRSTDTQYF	TGCGCCAGCAGCTTGGCCAGTGTGGGCCGTAGCACAGATACGCAGTATTTT
TRBV28	TRBJ2-5	-	-	CASSAGRRGSTQYF	TGTGCCAGCAGTGCGGGACGGAGGGGATCGACCCAGTACTTC
TRBV12-5	TRBJ2-7	-	TRBD1	CASQGATHSYEQYF	TGTGCTAGTCAGGGGGCCACCCACTCCTACGAGCAGTACTTC
TRBV6-5	TRBJ2-7	few	TRBD1	CASSYYRTGGGEQYF	TGTGCCAGCAGTTACTACCGGACAGGGGGTGGCGAGCAGTACTTC
TRBV5-6	TRBJ1-5	few	-	CASTLGGSPQPQHF	TGTGCCAGCACACTGGGGGGGAGCCCTCAGCCCCAGCATTTT
TRBV6-6	TRBJ1-2	-	-	CASSPGGNYGYTF	TGTGCCAGCAGTCCCGGAGGGAACTATGGCTACACCTTC
TRBV27	TRBJ2-1	-	TRBD1	CASSLRTGGYNEQFF	TGTGCCAGCAGTCTAAGGACAGGGGGGTACAATGAGCAGTTCTTC
TRBV5-1	TRBJ2-7	-	-	CASSLQGYSYEQYF	TGCGCCAGCAGCCTACAGGGTTACTCCTACGAGCAGTACTTC
TRBV27	TRBJ1-6	-	-	CASSLNGGGRSYNSPLHF	TGTGCCAGCAGTTTAAATGGGGGGGGAAGGTCCTATAATTCACCCCTCCACTTT
TRBV5-6	TRBJ2-2	-	-	CASSVFFYYAGELFF	TGTGCCAGCAGCGTCTTTTTTTACTATGCCGGGGAGCTGTTTTTT
TRBV10-3	TRBJ2-3	-	-	CAISESAGYLSGTDTQYF	TGTGCCATCAGTGAGTCGGCGGGGTACCTCTCTGGCACAGATACGCAGTATTTT
TRBV2	TRBJ2-1	-	TRBD1	CASRKQGAYNEQFF	TGTGCCAGCAGAAAACAGGGGGCCTACAATGAGCAGTTCTTC
TRBV7-9	TRBJ2-3	-	-	CASSLTGPRATDTQYF	TGTGCCAGCAGCTTGACAGGTCCTCGCGCCACAGATACGCAGTATTTT
TRBV19	TRBJ1-1	-	-	CASSIGGNTEAFF	TGTGCCAGTAGTATAGGCGGGAATACTGAAGCTTTCTTT
TRBV6-4	TRBJ2-7	-	-	CASSVGPGDSYEQYF	TGTGCCAGCAGTGTGGGGCCAGGGGATTCCTACGAGCAGTACTTC
TRBV29-1	TRBJ2-7	-	TRBD1	CSVEETGETYEQYF	TGCAGCGTTGAAGAGACAGGGGAAACCTACGAGCAGTACTTC
TRBV5-1	TRBJ1-5	-	TRBD1	CASSLNRGDQPQHF	TGCGCCAGCAGCTTGAACAGGGGGGATCAGCCCCAGCATTTT
TRBV28	TRBJ1-5	-	TRBD1	CASRSFTGTGAQPQHF	TGTGCCAGCAGATCTTTCACCGGGACAGGGGCTCAGCCCCAGCATTTT
TRBV6-5	TRBJ1-1	-	TRBD1	CASIGTGLGEAFF	TGTGCCAGCATCGGGACAGGTTTAGGTGAAGCTTTCTTT
TRBV11-3	TRBJ2-7	-	TRBD1	CASSLNTGGPYEQYF	TGTGCCAGCAGCTTAAATACAGGGGGCCCCTACGAGCAGTACTTC